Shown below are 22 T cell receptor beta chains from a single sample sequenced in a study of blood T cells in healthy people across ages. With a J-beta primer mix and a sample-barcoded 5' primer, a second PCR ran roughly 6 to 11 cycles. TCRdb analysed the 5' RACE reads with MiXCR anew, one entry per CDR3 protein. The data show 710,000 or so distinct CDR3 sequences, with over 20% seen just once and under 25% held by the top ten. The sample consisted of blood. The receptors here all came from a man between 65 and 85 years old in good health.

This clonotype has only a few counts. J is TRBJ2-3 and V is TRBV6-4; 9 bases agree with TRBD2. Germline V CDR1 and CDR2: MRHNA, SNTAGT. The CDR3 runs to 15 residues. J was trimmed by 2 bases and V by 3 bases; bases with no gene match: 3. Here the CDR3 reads CASSELAGHTDTQYF. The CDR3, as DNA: TGTGCCAGCAGTGAGCTAGCGGGACACACAGATACGCAGTATTTT.

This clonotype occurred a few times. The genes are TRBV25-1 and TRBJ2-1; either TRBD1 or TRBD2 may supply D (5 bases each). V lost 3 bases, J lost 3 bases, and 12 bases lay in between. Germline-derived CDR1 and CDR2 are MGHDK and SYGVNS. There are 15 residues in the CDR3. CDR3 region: CASSESGRHYNEQFF. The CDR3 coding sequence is TGTGCCAGCAGTGAGTCAGGGAGACACTACAATGAGCAGTTCTTC.

The CDR3 coding sequence is TGTGCCAGCAGTTTAATTGGGGGCAAGGATGAAAAACTGTTTTTT. Protein: CASSLIGGKDEKLFF. The rearrangement joins TRBV12-3 or TRBV12-4 to TRBJ1-4; D is possibly TRBD1 (6 bases). This CDR3 spans 15 amino acids. V lost 2 bases to trimming and J lost 6 bases, with 13 bases between them.

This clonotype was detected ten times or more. As DNA, the CDR3 is TGTGCCAGCAGTCCACGGACAAAAGCTGAAGATACGCAGTATTTT. It is translated as CASSPRTKAEDTQYF. V and J are TRBV12-3 or TRBV12-4 and TRBJ2-3; D is possibly TRBD1 (5 bases). The V gene lost 5 bases and the J gene lost 5 bases, with 17 bases spanning the gap. The CDR3 spans 15 residues.

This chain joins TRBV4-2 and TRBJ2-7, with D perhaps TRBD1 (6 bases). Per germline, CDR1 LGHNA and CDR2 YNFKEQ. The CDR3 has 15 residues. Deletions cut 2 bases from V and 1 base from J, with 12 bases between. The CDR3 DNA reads TGTGCCAGCAGCCAAACAGGGAGCTCGTCCTACGAGCAGTACTTC. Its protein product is CASSQTGSSSYEQYF.

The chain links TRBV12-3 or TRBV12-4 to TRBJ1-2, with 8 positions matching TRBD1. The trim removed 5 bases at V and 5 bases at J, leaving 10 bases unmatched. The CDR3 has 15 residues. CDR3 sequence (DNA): TGTGCCAGCAGTCCTGGACAGGGAAGAGGGTATGGCTACACCTTC. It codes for CASSPGQGRGYGYTF.

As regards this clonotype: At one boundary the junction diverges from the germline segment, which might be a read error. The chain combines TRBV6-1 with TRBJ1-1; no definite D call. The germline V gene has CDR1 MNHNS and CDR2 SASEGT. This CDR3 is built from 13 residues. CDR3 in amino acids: CASSESWNTEGFF. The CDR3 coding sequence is TGTGCCAGCAGTGAGTCGTGGAACACTGAAGGTTTCTTT.

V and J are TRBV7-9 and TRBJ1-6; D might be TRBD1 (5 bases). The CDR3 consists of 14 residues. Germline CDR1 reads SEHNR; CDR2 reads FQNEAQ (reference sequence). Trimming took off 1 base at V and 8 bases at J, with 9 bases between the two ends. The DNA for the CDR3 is TGTGCCAGCAGCTTAGGGGACTTTTATTCACCCCTCCACTTT. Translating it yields CASSLGDFYSPLHF.

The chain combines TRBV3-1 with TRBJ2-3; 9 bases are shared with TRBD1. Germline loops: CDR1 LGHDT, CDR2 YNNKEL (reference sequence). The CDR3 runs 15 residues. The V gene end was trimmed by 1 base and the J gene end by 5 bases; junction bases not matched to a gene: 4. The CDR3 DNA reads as TGTGCCAGCAGCCAAGTCGGGACAGGGAAAGATACGCAGTATTTT. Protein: CASSQVGTGKDTQYF.

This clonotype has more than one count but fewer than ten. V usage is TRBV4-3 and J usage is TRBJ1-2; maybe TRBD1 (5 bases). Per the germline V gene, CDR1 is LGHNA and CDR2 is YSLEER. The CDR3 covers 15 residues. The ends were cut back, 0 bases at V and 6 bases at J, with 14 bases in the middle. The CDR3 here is CASSQDLGGVNGYTF. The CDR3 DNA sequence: TGCGCCAGCAGCCAAGATCTTGGGGGGGTCAATGGCTACACCTTC.

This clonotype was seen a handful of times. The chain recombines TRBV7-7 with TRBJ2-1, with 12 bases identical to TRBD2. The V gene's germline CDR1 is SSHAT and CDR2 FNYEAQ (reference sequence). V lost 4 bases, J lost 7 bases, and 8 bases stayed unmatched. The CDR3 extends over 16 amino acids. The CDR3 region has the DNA TGTGCCAGCAGCTCACGACTAGCGGGGGCCCAAAATGAGCAGTTCTTC. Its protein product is CASSSRLAGAQNEQFF.

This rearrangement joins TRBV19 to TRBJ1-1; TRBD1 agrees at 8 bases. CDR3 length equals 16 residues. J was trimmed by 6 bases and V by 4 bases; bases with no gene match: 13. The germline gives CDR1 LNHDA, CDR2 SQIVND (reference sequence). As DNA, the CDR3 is TGTGCCAGTAGTAAACCCGTGGACAGGGCGAGCGCTGAAGCTTTCTTT. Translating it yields CASSKPVDRASAEAFF.

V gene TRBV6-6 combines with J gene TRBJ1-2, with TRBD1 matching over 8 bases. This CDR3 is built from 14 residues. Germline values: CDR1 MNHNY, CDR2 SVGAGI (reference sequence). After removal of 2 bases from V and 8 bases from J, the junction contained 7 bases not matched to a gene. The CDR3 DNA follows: TGTGCCAGCAGTTACCGGACAGGGAACAGCGGCTACACCTTC. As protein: CASSYRTGNSGYTF.

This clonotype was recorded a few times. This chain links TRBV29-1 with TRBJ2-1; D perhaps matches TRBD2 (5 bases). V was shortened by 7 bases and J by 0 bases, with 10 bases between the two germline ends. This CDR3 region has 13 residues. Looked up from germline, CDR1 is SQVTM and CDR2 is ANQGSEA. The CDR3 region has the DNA TGCAGCGGGAGGCTAAGCTCCTACAATGAGCAGTTCTTC. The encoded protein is CSGRLSSYNEQFF.

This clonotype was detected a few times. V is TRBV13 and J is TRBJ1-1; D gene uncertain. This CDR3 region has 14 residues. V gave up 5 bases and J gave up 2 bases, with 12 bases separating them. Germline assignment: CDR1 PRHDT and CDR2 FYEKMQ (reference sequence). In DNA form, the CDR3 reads TGTGCCAGCAGCCTAAGGACCCTCAACACTGAAGCTTTCTTT. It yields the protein CASSLRTLNTEAFF.

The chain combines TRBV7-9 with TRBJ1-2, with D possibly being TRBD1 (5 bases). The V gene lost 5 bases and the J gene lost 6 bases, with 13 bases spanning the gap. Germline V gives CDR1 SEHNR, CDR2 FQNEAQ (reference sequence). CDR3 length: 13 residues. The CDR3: CASSPQQVNGYTF. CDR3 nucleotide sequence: TGTGCCAGCAGCCCCCAACAGGTCAATGGCTACACCTTC.

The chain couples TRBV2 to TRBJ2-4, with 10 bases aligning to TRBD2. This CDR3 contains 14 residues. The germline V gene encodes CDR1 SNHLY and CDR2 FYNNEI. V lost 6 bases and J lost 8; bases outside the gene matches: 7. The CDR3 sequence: CASSRLAGRHIQYF. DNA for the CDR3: TGTGCCAGCAGCCGACTAGCGGGTCGTCACATTCAGTACTTC.

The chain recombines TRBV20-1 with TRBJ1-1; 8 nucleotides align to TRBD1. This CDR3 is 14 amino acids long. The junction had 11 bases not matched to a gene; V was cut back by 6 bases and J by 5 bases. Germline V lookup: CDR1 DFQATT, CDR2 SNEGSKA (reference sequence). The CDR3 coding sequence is TGCAGTGCCAGGGACAGGCCCCTGGGGACTGAAGCTTTCTTT. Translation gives CSARDRPLGTEAFF.

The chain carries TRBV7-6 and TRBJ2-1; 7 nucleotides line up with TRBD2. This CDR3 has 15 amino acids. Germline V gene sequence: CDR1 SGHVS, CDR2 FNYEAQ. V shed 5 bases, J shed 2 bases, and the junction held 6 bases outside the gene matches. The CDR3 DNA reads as TGTGCCAGCAGCCCCAAGCGGGACCCCTACAATGAGCAGTTCTTC. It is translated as CASSPKRDPYNEQFF.

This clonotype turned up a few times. CDR3 nucleotides: TGCGCCAGCAGCAGGGAGACTAGCTCCTACAATGAGCAGTTCTTC. It yields the protein CASSRETSSYNEQFF. The chain carries TRBV5-1 and TRBJ2-1; D may be TRBD2 (6 bases). From germline, CDR1 is SGHRS and CDR2 YFSETQ. The CDR3 extends over 15 amino acids. Trimming removed 4 bases at V and 0 bases at J, with 11 bases between. The complete variable domain, with remaining parts taken from reference TRBV5-1 and TRBJ2-1, reads KAGVTQTPRYLIKTRGQQVTLSCSPISGHRSVSWYQQTPGQGLQFLFEYFSETQRNKGNFPGRFSGRQFSNSRSEMNVSTLELGDSALYLCASSRETSSYNEQFFGPGTRLTVL.

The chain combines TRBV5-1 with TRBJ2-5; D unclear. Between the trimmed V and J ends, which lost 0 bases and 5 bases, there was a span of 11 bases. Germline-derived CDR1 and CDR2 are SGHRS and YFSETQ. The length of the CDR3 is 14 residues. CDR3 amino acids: CASSLGHRVETQYF. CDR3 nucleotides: TGCGCCAGCAGCTTGGGACACCGCGTGGAGACCCAGTACTTC.

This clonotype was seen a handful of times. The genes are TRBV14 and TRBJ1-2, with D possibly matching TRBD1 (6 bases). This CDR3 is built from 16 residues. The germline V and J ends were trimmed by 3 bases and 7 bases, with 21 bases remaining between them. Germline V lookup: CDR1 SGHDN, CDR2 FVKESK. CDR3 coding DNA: TGTGCCAGCAGCCAGTACAGGGAGCCCGGTAGGGTTGGCTACACCTTC. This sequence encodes CASSQYREPGRVGYTF.